These T cell receptor beta chains were read from a single sample in a study of cytomegalovirus exposure and HLA in healthy donors. Repertoires were generated with immunoSEQ multiplex PCR, while TCRdb's copy carries only in-frame clones and drops some. The top ten hold approximately 10% of the sample, which has about 140,000 clones, 75% seen once. Sample: PBMCs. The receptors shown here come from a man between 18 and 35 years old in good health and CMV-seropositive. The CDR3 runs from the conserved cysteine through the conserved F or W. D genes are given only for firm matches. Clone sizes are given selectively: once, few, many, or a class where the clone is expanded.

size,J,V,D,CDR3,DNA
-,TRBJ2-2,TRBV19,TRBD2,CASKIPWSSGRAGTGELFF,TGTGCCAGTAAGATCCCTTGGAGTAGCGGGAGGGCCGGGACCGGGGAGCTGTTTTTT
-,TRBJ2-1,TRBV19,-,CASRGGTRSSYNEQFF,TGTGCCAGTAGAGGGGGAACACGGAGCTCCTACAATGAGCAGTTCTTC
-,TRBJ1-1,TRBV27,TRBD1,CASSIQGVGTEAFF,TGTGCCAGCAGCATACAGGGGGTTGGGACTGAAGCTTTCTTT
few,TRBJ2-7,TRBV2,TRBD2,CASSGRLAGEQYF,TGTGCCAGCAGTGGGAGACTAGCGGGAGAGCAGTACTTC
-,TRBJ2-7,TRBV27,TRBD1,CASSLQGPGGEQYF,TGTGCCAGCAGTTTACAGGGGCCAGGGGGCGAGCAGTACTTC
-,TRBJ2-1,TRBV7-9,-,CASSSSREQFF,TGTGCCAGCAGCTCCTCACGGGAGCAGTTCTTC
-,TRBJ2-7,TRBV27,-,CASSRLGSSYEQYF,TGTGCCAGCAGTCGTCTGGGGAGCTCCTACGAGCAGTACTTC
-,TRBJ1-1,TRBV6-5,-,CASSYFATTNTEAFF,TGTGCCAGCAGTTACTTCGCGACAACTAACACTGAAGCTTTCTTT
-,TRBJ1-2,TRBV18,-,CASSPRQAESNYGYTF,TGTGCCAGCTCACCACGACAGGCGGAATCTAACTATGGCTACACCTTC
once,TRBJ2-7,TRBV7-9,-,CASTKEGDYEQYF,TGTGCCAGCACCAAAGAAGGGGACTACGAGCAGTACTTC
-,TRBJ2-1,TRBV25-1,-,CASSVAENEQFF,TGTGCCAGCAGTGTAGCGGAGAATGAGCAGTTCTTC
-,TRBJ2-2,TRBV5-6,TRBD2,CASSWRTSGDTGELFF,TGTGCCAGCAGCTGGAGGACTAGTGGGGACACCGGGGAGCTGTTTTTT
-,TRBJ2-1,TRBV9,TRBD1,CASSSRGQGAQREGRHEQFF,TGTGCCAGCAGCTCCCGGGGACAGGGGGCTCAGCGGGAGGGCCGGCATGAGCAGTTCTTC
-,TRBJ2-1,TRBV6-1,TRBD2,CASSEASGRSNEQFF,TGTGCCAGCAGCGAAGCGAGCGGGAGATCCAATGAGCAGTTCTTC
-,TRBJ2-1,TRBV28,TRBD2,CASTPRTSGLRSEQFF,TGTGCCAGCACCCCGCGGACTAGCGGACTAAGGAGTGAGCAGTTCTTC
-,TRBJ2-3,TRBV9,TRBD1,CASSVQGAGADTQYF,TGTGCCAGCAGCGTCCAGGGGGCGGGTGCAGATACGCAGTATTTT
once,TRBJ2-2,TRBV5-1,-,CASSLAGIGTGELFF,TGCGCCAGCAGCTTGGCAGGGATCGGCACCGGGGAGCTGTTTTTT
-,TRBJ1-5,TRBV7-2,-,CASSISGVSNQPQHF,TGTGCCAGCAGCATATCGGGGGTCAGCAATCAGCCCCAGCATTTT
once,TRBJ2-2,TRBV2,TRBD1,CASTTDRGAGELFF,TGTGCCAGCACCACTGACAGGGGCGCCGGGGAGCTGTTTTTT
once,TRBJ2-2,TRBV18,-,CASSPDSLANTGELFF,TGTGCCAGCTCACCAGACAGCCTCGCGAACACCGGGGAGCTGTTTTTT
few,TRBJ2-2,TRBV6-1,-,CASSDLSGELFF,TGTGCCAGCAGTGATCTCTCCGGGGAGCTGTTTTTT
-,TRBJ2-3,TRBV27,TRBD1,CASSLGTATDTQYF,TGTGCCAGCAGTTTAGGGACAGCTACAGATACGCAGTATTTT
-,TRBJ1-2,TRBV18,TRBD1,CASSPSQPGQGITGGYGYTF,TGTGCCAGCTCACCGTCCCAACCGGGACAGGGGATAACCGGGGGCTATGGCTACACCTTC
-,TRBJ2-7,TRBV28,TRBD2,CASTLAGGYEQYF,TGTGCCAGTACCCTAGCGGGAGGGTACGAGCAGTACTTC
-,TRBJ1-3,TRBV7-9,-,CASGRADLSSGNTIYF,TGTGCCAGCGGCAGGGCCGACCTTTCCTCTGGAAACACCATATATTTT
-,TRBJ1-4,TRBV4-1,TRBD1,CASCQDPGTGINEKLFF,TGCGCCAGCTGCCAAGATCCTGGGACAGGAATAAATGAAAAACTGTTTTTT
once,TRBJ2-7,TRBV7-8,TRBD2,CASSLGALADPYEQYF,TGTGCCAGCAGCTTAGGCGCTCTAGCGGACCCCTACGAGCAGTACTTC
few,TRBJ2-7,TRBV7-2,TRBD1,CASTDRGDYEQYF,TGTGCCAGCACGGACAGGGGGGACTACGAGCAGTACTTC
-,TRBJ2-7,TRBV27,-,CASSTLRGRGEQYF,TGTGCCAGCAGTACCCTCAGGGGACGAGGAGAGCAGTACTTC
-,TRBJ1-2,TRBV30,-,CAWSVHRTYFVYGYTF,TGTGCCTGGAGTGTACATAGGACTTACTTTGTCTATGGCTACACCTTC
-,TRBJ1-2,TRBV28,TRBD1,CASSPGDRNYGYTF,TGTGCCAGCAGTCCTGGGGACAGAAACTATGGCTACACCTTC